The 8 T cell receptor beta chains below come from one sample, sequenced in a study of Graves' ophthalmopathy and Graves' hyperthyroidism. The sequenced template was RNA, covering the TCR beta CDR3 region. A first-round RT-PCR used HTBI primers, followed by a second-round multiplex PCR. TCRdb re-called the multiplex PCR reads through MiXCR, storing one row per CDR3 protein. The repertoire consists of about 1.2 million distinct CDR3 sequences, with approximately 35% occurring once and the leading ten covering more than 9.5%. Sequenced: peripheral blood or thyroid tissue (not recorded which). The source of these receptors is an adult man with Graves' hyperthyroidism.

The CDR3, as DNA: TGTGCCAGCAGCTTGCCGGGGGACTATGGCTACACCTTC. Protein: CASSLPGDYGYTF. The chain has TRBV5-6 and TRBJ1-2; possibly TRBD1 for D (5 bases). Germline V CDR1 and CDR2: SGHDT, YYEEEE. The CDR3 runs to 13 residues. V gave up 1 base and J gave up 3 bases, with 7 bases separating them. Supplemented by reference TRBV5-6 and TRBJ1-2, the full variable domain reads DAGVTQSPTHLIKTRGQQVTLRCSPKSGHDTVSWYQQALGQGPQFIFQYYEEEERQRGNFPDRFSGHQFPNYSSELNVNALLLGDSALYLCASSLPGDYGYTFGSGTRLTVV.

This clonotype was detected ten times or more. V usage is TRBV20-1 and J usage is TRBJ1-2, with D maybe TRBD1 (5 bases). V was trimmed by 4 bases and J by 5 bases, leaving 11 bases between them. CDR1 DFQATT and CDR2 SNEGSKA come from the germline V gene (reference sequence). The CDR3 consists of 12 residues. CDR3 residues: CSATGTSYGYTF. Here the CDR3 DNA reads TGCAGTGCTACCGGGACCTCTTATGGCTACACCTTC.

This clonotype was found a few times. The chain uses TRBV10-2 and TRBJ2-5; D gene ambiguous. CDR3 length: 13 amino acids. Trimming cost V 6 bases and J 2 bases, with 10 bases left between them. CDR1 is WSHSY, CDR2 SAAADI, per germline. The CDR3 DNA reads as TGCGCCAGCAGCGCCAGAAATCAAGAGACCCAGTACTTC. Its translation is CASSARNQETQYF.

This clonotype was seen repeatedly, ten times or more. V and J are TRBV2 and TRBJ1-2, with 7 bases matching TRBD1. This CDR3 has 14 residues. V was clipped by 6 bases and J by 6 bases; unmatched bases: 10. Germline loops: CDR1 SNHLY, CDR2 FYNNEI. CDR3 amino acids: CASSPNRGGHGYTF. CDR3 coding DNA: TGTGCCAGCAGCCCAAACAGGGGCGGACATGGCTACACCTTC.

Ten or more counts support this clonotype. The rearrangement links TRBV24-1 to TRBJ2-5, with D unresolved. Germline CDR1 and CDR2: KGHDR and SFDVKD. The CDR3 spans 15 residues. The germline V and J ends were trimmed by 6 bases and 2 bases, with 15 bases remaining between them. The CDR3 region is CATSQNSVFQETQYF. The CDR3 DNA reads TGTGCCACCAGTCAAAACAGTGTTTTTCAAGAGACCCAGTACTTC.

This clonotype was observed a handful of times. V usage is TRBV27 and J usage is TRBJ1-1; D not resolved. Germline values: CDR1 MNHEY, CDR2 SMNVEV (reference sequence). This CDR3 has 14 amino acids. The V and J ends lost 4 bases and 0 bases respectively, with 9 bases between them. The CDR3 DNA reads TGTGCCAGCAGTTCAGGAGCATTGAACACTGAAGCTTTCTTT. Its protein is CASSSGALNTEAFF.

The chain carries TRBV7-3 and TRBJ2-3; D is unresolved. CDR3 length: 13 residues. Germline V gene sequence: CDR1 SGHTA, CDR2 FQGTGA. The ends were cut back, 1 base at V and 6 bases at J, with 8 bases in the middle. The CDR3 is CASSLRRVDTQYF. The CDR3 nucleotides are TGTGCCAGCAGCTTAAGGCGCGTCGATACGCAGTATTTT.

This clonotype was observed a few times. A much larger clone differs from this one at a single base, so this may be a read error. The chain links TRBV20-1 to TRBJ2-7, with 7 bases matching TRBD2. The germline CDR1 and CDR2 sequences are DFQATT and SNEGSKA (reference sequence). The CDR3 is 14 amino acids. CDR3 loop: CSATGGRSTYEQHF. CDR3 in DNA: TGCAGTGCTACGGGAGGACGGAGCACCTACGAGCAGCACTTC.